Sample share makes the clone carrying this T cell receptor (delta chain) medium-sized (0.01 to 0.1%). Its cognate antigen is unknown. This specimen includes other DNA sequences encoding the same CDR3. This record comes from a study of DNA immune sequencing with unique molecular identifiers. Study in general: Fluorescence-activated cell sorting enriched γδ T cells from PBMC. Enriched γδ T-cell DNA input was around 90 ng; non-enriched PBMC DNA input was about 0.92 ug.

There are 20 residues in the CDR3. CDR1 and CDR2 from the germline V gene are GEAIGNYY and EKD. V gave up 0 bases and J gave up 0 bases; unmatched junction bases: 4. Study conclusions and caveats: The most frequent TRD pairing among healthy donor clonotypes was TRDV2-TRDJ1.

Genomic DNA underwent 32-plex PCR targeting all 8 TRDV and 4 TRDJ genes. A 12-nucleotide UMI was added during 3 to 4 barcoding PCR cycles before adapter PCR. TCRdb reanalysed the multiplex PCR reads with CATT. The sample includes about 2,500 delta-chain clones, 8.4% of them seen just once. The sequence derives from a human donor in good health. The chain carries TRDV2 and TRDJ3; 13 nucleotides agree with TRDD3. Sequencing was carried out using gamma-delta T cells enriched from blood buffy coat, or unenriched PBMCs (not recorded which). CDR3: CACDTVLGDTNSWDTRQMFF. The CDR3 DNA reads TGTGCCTGTGACACCGTACTGGGGGATACGAACTCCTGGGACACCCGACAGATGTTTTTC.